What follows describes a single T cell receptor (beta chain). The antigen is not known. The V end was cut by 4 bases, the J end by 9 bases, with 27 bases between. This CDR3 is 16 amino acids long. CDR1 and CDR2 from the germline V gene are DFQATT and SNEGSKA (reference sequence). TCRdb analysed the 5' RACE reads with MiXCR anew, one entry per CDR3 protein. The data show approximately 700,000 distinct CDR3 sequences, with 18% seen just once and around 14% held by the top ten. The entry originates in a study of identical twins. Notes on the study in general: The abundant beta clonotypes from cord blood had fewer insertions, and memory repertoires had none of this.

The same sample was also studied in work on T cells expressing NK-cell markers. Turning to that study: It was sorted CD3+CD56-NKG2C+, CD3+CD56+NKG2C- and CD3+CD56+NKG2C+ T cells that provided the TCR beta repertoires.

The sequencing input was PBMCs. The chain recombines TRBV20-1 with TRBJ1-1; D might be TRBD1 (6 bases). The TCR comes from a woman younger than 35 in good health. CDR3 sequence reads: CSATPGPGHREPKAFF. DNA for the CDR3: TGCAGTGCTACCCCCGGCCCGGGACACCGCGAACCGAAAGCTTTCTTT.